This entry is about one T cell receptor (beta chain). Recovery among Cohort 3 donors was established by two negative PCRs, clearance, or symptom resolution. The data were obtained in a study of blood T cell repertoires in COVID-19. The V segment lost 6 bases and the J segment 1 base; nucleotides outside the gene matches: 2. This CDR3 spans 12 amino acids. The V gene's germline CDR1 is GTSNPN and CDR2 SVGIG (reference sequence). Profiling relied on immunoSEQ multiplex PCR, and the TCRdb table lists in-frame clones only, not all of them. Here the sample spans about 330,000 clones, roughly 84% being singletons.

Sequenced sample: PBMCs or T cells enriched from blood (not recorded which). The V call is TRBV30, the J call TRBJ2-7, with 8 positions matching TRBD1. This clonotype was sampled from a woman aged 25 to 45 who had recovered from COVID-19. The CDR3: CACYRGSYEQYF. CDR3 in DNA: TGTGCCTGCTACAGGGGGTCCTACGAGCAGTACTTC.